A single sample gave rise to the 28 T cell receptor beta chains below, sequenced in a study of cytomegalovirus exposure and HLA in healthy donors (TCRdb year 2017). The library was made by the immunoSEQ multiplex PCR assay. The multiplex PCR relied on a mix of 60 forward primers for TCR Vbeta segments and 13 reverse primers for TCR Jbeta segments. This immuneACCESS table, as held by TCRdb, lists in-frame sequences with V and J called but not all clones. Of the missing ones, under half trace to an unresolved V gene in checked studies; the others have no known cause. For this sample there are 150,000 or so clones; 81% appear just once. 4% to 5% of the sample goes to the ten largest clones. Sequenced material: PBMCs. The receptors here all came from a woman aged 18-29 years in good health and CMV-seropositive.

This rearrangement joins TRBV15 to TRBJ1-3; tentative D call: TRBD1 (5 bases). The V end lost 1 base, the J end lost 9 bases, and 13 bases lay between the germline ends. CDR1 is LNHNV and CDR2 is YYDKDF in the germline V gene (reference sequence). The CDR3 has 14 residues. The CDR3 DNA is TGTGCCACCAGCAGAGGGGGGGGTTCTGGCACCATATATTTT. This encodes CATSRGGGSGTIYF.

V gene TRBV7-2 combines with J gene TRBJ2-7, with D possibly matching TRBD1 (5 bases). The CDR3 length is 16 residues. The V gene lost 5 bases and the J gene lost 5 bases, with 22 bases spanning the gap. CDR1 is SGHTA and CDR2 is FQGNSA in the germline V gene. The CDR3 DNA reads TGTGCCAGCAGCCCCCGCCCGAGGACCAGGGAAGACGAGCAGTACTTC. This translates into CASSPRPRTREDEQYF.

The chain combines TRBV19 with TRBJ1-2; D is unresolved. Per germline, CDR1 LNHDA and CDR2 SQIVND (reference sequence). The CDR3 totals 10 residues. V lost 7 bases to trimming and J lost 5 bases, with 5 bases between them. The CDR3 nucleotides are TGTGCCAGTAAACAGTATGGCTACACCTTC. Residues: CASKQYGYTF.

The CDR3 DNA is TGTGCCAGCAGCCGGGACAGGGAAGGTCAGCCCCAGCATTTT. Protein: CASSRDREGQPQHF. The chain carries TRBV5-8 and TRBJ1-5, with TRBD1 matching 9 bases. The CDR3 extends over 14 amino acids. Germline V gene sequence: CDR1 SGHTS, CDR2 YDEGEE. The J segment lost 6 bases and the V segment lost 4 bases, leaving 5 bases of the junction unmatched.

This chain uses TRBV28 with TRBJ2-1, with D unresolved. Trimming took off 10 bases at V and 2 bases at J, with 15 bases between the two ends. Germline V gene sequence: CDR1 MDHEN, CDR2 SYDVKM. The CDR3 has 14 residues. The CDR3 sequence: CATFRPSAYNEQFF. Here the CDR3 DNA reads TGTGCCACCTTTCGTCCGTCCGCCTACAATGAGCAGTTCTTC. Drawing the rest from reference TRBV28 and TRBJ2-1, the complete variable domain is DVKVTQSSRYLVKRTGEKVFLECVQDMDHENMFWYRQDPGLGLRLIYFSYDVKMKEKGDIPEGYSVSREKKERFSLILESASTNQTSMYLCATFRPSAYNEQFFGPGTRLTVL.

CDR3 region: CASSWQRGNEKLFF. The CDR3 DNA sequence: TGTGCCAGCAGTTGGCAGAGAGGGAATGAAAAACTGTTTTTT. The rearrangement joins TRBV28 to TRBJ1-4; D unresolved. Germline loops: CDR1 MDHEN, CDR2 SYDVKM. The V gene lost 4 bases and the J gene lost 5 bases, with 11 bases spanning the gap. This CDR3 has 14 amino acids.

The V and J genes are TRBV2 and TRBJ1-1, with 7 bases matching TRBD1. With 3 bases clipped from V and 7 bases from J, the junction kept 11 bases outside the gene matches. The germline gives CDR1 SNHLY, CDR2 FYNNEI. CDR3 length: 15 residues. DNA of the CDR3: TGTGCCAGCAGTGACCCGATCCGGACAGGTGATGAAGCTTTCTTT. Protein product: CASSDPIRTGDEAFF. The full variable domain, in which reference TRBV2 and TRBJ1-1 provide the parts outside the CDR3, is EPEVTQTPSHQVTQMGQEVILRCVPISNHLYFYWYRQILGQKVEFLVSFYNNEISEKSEIFDDQFSVERPDGSNFTLKIRSTKLEDSAMYFCASSDPIRTGDEAFFGQGTRLTVV.

The CDR3 DNA is TGTGCCATCTCCGGGACAGCTGAAGCTTTCTTT. Residues: CAISGTAEAFF. This chain links TRBV10-3 with TRBJ1-1, with 7 bases aligning to TRBD1. Trimming took 8 bases from V and 6 from J; bases not matched to a gene: 3. This CDR3 is built from 11 residues. Germline V gene sequence: CDR1 ENHRY, CDR2 SYGVKD.

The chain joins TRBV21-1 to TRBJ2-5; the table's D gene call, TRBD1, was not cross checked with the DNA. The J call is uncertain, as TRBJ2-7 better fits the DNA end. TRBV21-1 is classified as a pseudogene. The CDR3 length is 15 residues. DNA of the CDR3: TGTGCCAGCAGCCTTGACAGGGGGTCTCACTACGAGCAGTACTTC. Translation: CASSLDRGSHYEQYF.

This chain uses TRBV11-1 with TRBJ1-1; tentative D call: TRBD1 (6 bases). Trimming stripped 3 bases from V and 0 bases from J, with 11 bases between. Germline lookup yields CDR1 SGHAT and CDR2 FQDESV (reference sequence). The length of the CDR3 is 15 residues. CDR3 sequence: CASSLWTELNTEAFF. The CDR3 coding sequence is TGTGCCAGCAGCTTGTGGACAGAATTGAACACTGAAGCTTTCTTT.

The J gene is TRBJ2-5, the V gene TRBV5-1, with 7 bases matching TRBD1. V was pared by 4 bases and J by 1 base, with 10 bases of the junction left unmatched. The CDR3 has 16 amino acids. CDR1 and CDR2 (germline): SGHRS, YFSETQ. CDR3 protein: CASSLRQTGSQETQYF. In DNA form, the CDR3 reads TGCGCCAGCAGCCTCCGCCAGACAGGGAGCCAAGAGACCCAGTACTTC.

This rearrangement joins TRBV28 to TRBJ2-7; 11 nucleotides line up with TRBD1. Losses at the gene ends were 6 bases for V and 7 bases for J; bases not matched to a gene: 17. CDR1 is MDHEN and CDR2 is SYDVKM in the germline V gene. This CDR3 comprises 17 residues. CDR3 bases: TGTGCCAGCAGCTCCCCAATCCGGGACAGGGGGAGTCGTGAGCAGTACTTC. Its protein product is CASSSPIRDRGSREQYF.

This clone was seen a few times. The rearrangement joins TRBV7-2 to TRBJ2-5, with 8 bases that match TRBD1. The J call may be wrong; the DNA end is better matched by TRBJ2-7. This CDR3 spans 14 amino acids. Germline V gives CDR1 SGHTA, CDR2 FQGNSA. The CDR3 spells CASSLRTGIGEQYF. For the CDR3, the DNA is TGTGCCAGCAGCTTAAGGACAGGGATCGGCGAGCAGTACTTC.

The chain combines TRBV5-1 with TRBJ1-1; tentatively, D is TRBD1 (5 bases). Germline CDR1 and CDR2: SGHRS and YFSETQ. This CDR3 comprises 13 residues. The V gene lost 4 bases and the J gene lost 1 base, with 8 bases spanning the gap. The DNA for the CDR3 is TGCGCCAGCAGCGCGGGGCGGAACACTGAAGCTTTCTTT. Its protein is CASSAGRNTEAFF.

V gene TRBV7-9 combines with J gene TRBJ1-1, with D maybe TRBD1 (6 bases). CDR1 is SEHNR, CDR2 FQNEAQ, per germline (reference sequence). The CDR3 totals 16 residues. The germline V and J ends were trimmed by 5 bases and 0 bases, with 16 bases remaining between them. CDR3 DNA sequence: TGTGCCAGCAGCAATAGACAGGTGGGTCTGAACACTGAAGCTTTCTTT. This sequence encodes CASSNRQVGLNTEAFF.

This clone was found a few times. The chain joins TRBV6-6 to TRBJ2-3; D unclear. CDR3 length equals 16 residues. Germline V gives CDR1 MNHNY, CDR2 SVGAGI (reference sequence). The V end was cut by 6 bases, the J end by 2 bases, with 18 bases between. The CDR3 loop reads CASSQAPRFSTDTQYF. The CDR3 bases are TGTGCCAGCAGCCAGGCTCCTCGGTTTTCCACAGATACGCAGTATTTT.

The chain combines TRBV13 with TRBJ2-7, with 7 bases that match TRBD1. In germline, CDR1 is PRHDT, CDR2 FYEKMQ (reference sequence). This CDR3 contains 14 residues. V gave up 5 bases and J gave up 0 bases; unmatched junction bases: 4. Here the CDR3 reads CASSPGDSSYEQYF. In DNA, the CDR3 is TGTGCCAGCAGCCCAGGGGACAGCTCCTACGAGCAGTACTTC.

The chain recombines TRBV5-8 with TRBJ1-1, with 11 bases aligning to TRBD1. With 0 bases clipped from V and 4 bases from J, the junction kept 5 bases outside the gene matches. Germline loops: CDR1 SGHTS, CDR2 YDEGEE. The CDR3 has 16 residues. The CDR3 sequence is CASSLGTGGWSTEAFF. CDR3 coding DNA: TGTGCCAGCAGCTTGGGGACAGGGGGCTGGAGCACTGAAGCTTTCTTT.

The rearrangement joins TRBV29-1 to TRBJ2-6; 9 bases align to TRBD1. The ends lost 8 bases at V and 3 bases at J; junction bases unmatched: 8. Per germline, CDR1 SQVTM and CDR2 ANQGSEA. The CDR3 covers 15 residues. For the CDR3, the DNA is TGCAGCTTCACAGGGGGCGCGGGTGGGGCCAACGTCCTGACTTTC. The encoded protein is CSFTGGAGGANVLTF.

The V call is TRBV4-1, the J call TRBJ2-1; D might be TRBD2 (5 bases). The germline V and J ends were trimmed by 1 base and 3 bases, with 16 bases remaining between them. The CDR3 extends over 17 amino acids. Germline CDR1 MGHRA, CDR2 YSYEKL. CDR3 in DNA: TGCGCCAGCAGCCAAGGGGCAGACTACTCGATCTACAATGAGCAGTTCTTC. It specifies CASSQGADYSIYNEQFF.

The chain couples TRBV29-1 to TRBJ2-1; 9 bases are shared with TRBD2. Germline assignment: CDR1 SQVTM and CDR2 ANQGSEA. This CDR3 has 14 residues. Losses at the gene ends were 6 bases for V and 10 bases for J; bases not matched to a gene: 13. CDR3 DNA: TGCAGCGTGAGTGGGCGGGGGGGCAATTTGGAGCAGTTCTTC. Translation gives CSVSGRGGNLEQFF.

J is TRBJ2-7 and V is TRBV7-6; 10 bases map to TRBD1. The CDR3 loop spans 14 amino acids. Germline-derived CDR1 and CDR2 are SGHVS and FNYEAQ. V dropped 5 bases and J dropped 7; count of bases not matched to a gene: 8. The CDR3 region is CASSTGTGAGEQYF. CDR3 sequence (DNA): TGTGCCAGCAGCACGGGGACAGGGGCCGGGGAGCAGTACTTC.

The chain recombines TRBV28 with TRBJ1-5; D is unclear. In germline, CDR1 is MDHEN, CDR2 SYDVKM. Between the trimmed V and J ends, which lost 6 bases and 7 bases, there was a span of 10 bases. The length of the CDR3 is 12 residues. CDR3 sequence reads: CASSPRQQPQHF. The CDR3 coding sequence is TGTGCCAGCAGCCCACGCCAGCAGCCCCAGCATTTT.

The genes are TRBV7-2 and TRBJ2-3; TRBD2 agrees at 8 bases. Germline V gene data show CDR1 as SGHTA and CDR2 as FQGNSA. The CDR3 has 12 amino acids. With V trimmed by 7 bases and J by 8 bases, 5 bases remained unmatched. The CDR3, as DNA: TGTGCCAGCAACCGGGGGGGGTTTACGCAGTATTTT. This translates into CASNRGGFTQYF.

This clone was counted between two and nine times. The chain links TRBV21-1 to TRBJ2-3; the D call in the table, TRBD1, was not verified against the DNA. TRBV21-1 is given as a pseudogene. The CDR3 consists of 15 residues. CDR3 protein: CASSIYRGRPDTQYF. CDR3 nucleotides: TGTGCCAGCAGCATCTACAGGGGGAGGCCAGATACGCAGTATTTT.

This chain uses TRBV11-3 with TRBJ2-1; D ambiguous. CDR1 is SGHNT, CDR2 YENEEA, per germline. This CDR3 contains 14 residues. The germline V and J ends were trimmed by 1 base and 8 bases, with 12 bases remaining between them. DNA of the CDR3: TGTGCCAGCAGCTTAGGGCGGCGTGAGGATGAGCAGTTCTTC. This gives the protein CASSLGRREDEQFF.

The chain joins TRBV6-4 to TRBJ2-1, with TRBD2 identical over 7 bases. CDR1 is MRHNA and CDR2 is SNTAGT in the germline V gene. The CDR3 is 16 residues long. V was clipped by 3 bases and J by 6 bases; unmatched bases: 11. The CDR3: CASSEAGGGPFNEQFF. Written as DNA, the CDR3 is TGTGCCAGCAGTGAAGCAGGCGGGGGACCATTCAATGAGCAGTTCTTC.

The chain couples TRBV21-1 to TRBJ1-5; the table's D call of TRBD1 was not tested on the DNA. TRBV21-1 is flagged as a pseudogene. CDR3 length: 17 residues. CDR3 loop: CASSKGRGRFSNQPQHF. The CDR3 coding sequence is TGTGCCAGCAGCAAAGGCAGGGGAAGATTTAGCAATCAGCCCCAGCATTTT.